The 32 T cell receptor beta chains below were found in one sample sequenced in a study of PD-L1 blockade in urothelial cancer. The time point denotes: pretreatment peripheral blood. Clones were sequenced by immunoSEQ multiplex PCR, and TCRdb holds only the in-frame ones, with some missing. Found here are some 45,000 clones, roughly 84% of them singletons; the top ten hold about 25%. Material: PBMCs, obtained around atezolizumab (anti-PD-L1) treatment. Receptors were obtained from a donor over 35 with urothelial cancer.

The V and J genes are TRBV7-2 and TRBJ2-3; 8 bases map to TRBD2. CDR1 SGHTA and CDR2 FQGNSA come from the germline V gene. The CDR3 covers 17 residues. The junction had 6 bases not matched to a gene; V was cut back by 1 base and J by 0 bases. The CDR3 region is CASSLGPSGLSTDTQYF. In nucleotides, the CDR3 is TGTGCCAGCAGCTTAGGGCCTAGCGGGCTCAGCACAGATACGCAGTATTTT. Combining the CDR3 with reference TRBV7-2 and TRBJ2-3 gives the whole variable domain GAGVSQSPSNKVTEKGKDVELRCDPISGHTALYWYRQSLGQGLEFLIYFQGNSAPDKSGLPSDRFSAERTGGSVSTLTIQRTQQEDSAVYLCASSLGPSGLSTDTQYFGPGTRLTVL.

This clone showed up just once. V is TRBV13 and J is TRBJ1-1, with D maybe TRBD1 (5 bases). Germline CDR1 PRHDT, CDR2 FYEKMQ (reference sequence). V was shortened by 5 bases and J by 0 bases, with 10 bases between the two germline ends. The CDR3 runs to 14 residues. The DNA of the CDR3 is TGTGCCAGCAGCCGCGGGGGGGTGAACACTGAAGCTTTCTTT. It codes for CASSRGGVNTEAFF. Filled out from reference TRBV13 and TRBJ1-1, the complete variable domain reads AAGVIQSPRHLIKEKRETATLKCYPIPRHDTVYWYQQGPGQDPQFLISFYEKMQSDKGSIPDRFSAQQFSDYHSELNMSSLELGDSALYFCASSRGGVNTEAFFGQGTRLTVV.

The V and J genes are TRBV28 and TRBJ1-2; D is unresolved. The CDR3 extends over 16 amino acids. The V end lost 6 bases, the J end lost 5 bases, and 22 bases lay between the germline ends. CDR1 MDHEN and CDR2 SYDVKM come from the germline V gene. CDR3 region: CASSLVGPQKKYGYTF. CDR3 coding DNA: TGTGCCAGCAGCTTGGTCGGTCCTCAAAAGAAATATGGCTACACCTTC.

V gene TRBV7-2 combines with J gene TRBJ2-7; 13 bases are shared with TRBD2. The germline gives CDR1 SGHTA, CDR2 FQGNSA. V lost 5 bases and J lost 3; bases outside the gene matches: 7. The length of the CDR3 is 16 residues. The CDR3 bases are TGTGCCAGCAGCGGACTAGCGGGAGTCGTGTTCTACGAGCAGTACTTC. It encodes CASSGLAGVVFYEQYF.

CDR3 residues: CASSSQVAGTQYF. The CDR3, as DNA: TGTGCCAGCAGTTCGCAGGTTGCCGGGACCCAGTACTTC. The chain couples TRBV6-5 to TRBJ2-5; the D is unclear. Trimming took off 4 bases at V and 7 bases at J, with 13 bases between the two ends. Per germline, CDR1 MNHEY and CDR2 SVGAGI. The CDR3 is 13 amino acids.

A remark on this clone: Relative to the germline gene, one junction end is altered; a read error may explain this. The V gene is TRBV18, the J gene TRBJ2-7, with 9 bases aligning to TRBD2. Per germline, CDR1 KGHSH and CDR2 LQKENI. CDR3 size: 15 residues. The CDR3 region has the DNA TGTGCCAGCTCACCGGTAGCGGGAGTCTCCCACGAGCAGTACTTC. Translation: CASSPVAGVSHEQYF. Looking up the rest from reference TRBV18 and TRBJ2-7 gives the full variable domain: NAGVMQNPRHLVRRRGQEARLRCSPMKGHSHVYWYRQLPEEGLKFMVYLQKENIIDESGMPKERFSAEFPKEGPSILRIQQVVRGDSAAYFCASSPVAGVSHEQYFGPGTRLTVT.

The V and J genes are TRBV5-8 and TRBJ2-7; D may be TRBD2 (6 bases). Trimming cost V 6 bases and J 13 bases, with 20 bases left between them. CDR1 and CDR2 from the germline V gene are SGHTS and YDEGEE. This CDR3 is 12 amino acids long. The CDR3 sequence: CASTPLGTPLYF. The CDR3 DNA follows: TGTGCCAGCACCCCCCTGGGGACTCCCCTCTACTTC.

CDR3 sequence reads: CASSEPASGAFF. Written as DNA, the CDR3 is TGTGCCAGCAGTGAGCCCGCGAGCGGAGCTTTCTTT. The V gene is TRBV2, the J gene TRBJ1-1; D is undetermined. The CDR3 is 12 amino acids. The germline CDR1 and CDR2 sequences are SNHLY and FYNNEI. Trimming cost V 3 bases and J 10 bases, with 12 bases left between them.

CDR3 DNA: TGTGCCAGCAGTTACTCGAGGCTGGGGAACACTGAAGCTTTCTTT. Translating it yields CASSYSRLGNTEAFF. The gene calls are TRBV6-5 and TRBJ1-1; D is unresolved. Per the germline V gene, CDR1 is MNHEY and CDR2 is SVGAGI. V was shortened by 0 bases and J by 1 base, with 9 bases between the two germline ends. The CDR3 consists of 15 residues.

The chain couples TRBV4-1 to TRBJ1-5; 9 bases fit TRBD1. The length of the CDR3 is 15 residues. Germline CDR1 is MGHRA and CDR2 is YSYEKL. Trimming took 4 bases from V and 5 from J; bases not matched to a gene: 6. The CDR3 spells CASSREGQGDQPQHF. CDR3 nucleotides: TGCGCCAGCAGCCGAGAGGGACAGGGCGATCAGCCCCAGCATTTT.

Regarding this clone: The sample carries other DNA sequences with the same CDR3. The chain is built from TRBV5-1 and TRBJ1-1; 8 positions match TRBD1. CDR1 and CDR2 (germline): SGHRS, YFSETQ. CDR3 length: 14 amino acids. The J segment lost 3 bases and the V segment lost 4 bases, leaving 5 bases of the junction unmatched. CDR3 sequence reads: CASSLGQGYTEAFF. DNA of the CDR3: TGCGCCAGCAGCCTCGGACAGGGCTACACTGAAGCTTTCTTT. Based on the CDR3 plus reference TRBV5-1 and TRBJ1-1, the full variable domain is KAGVTQTPRYLIKTRGQQVTLSCSPISGHRSVSWYQQTPGQGLQFLFEYFSETQRNKGNFPGRFSGRQFSNSRSEMNVSTLELGDSALYLCASSLGQGYTEAFFGQGTRLTVV.

This clone occurred once. The rearrangement uses TRBV7-2 and TRBJ1-1, with 7 nucleotides matching TRBD1. Germline V lookup: CDR1 SGHTA, CDR2 FQGNSA. After removal of 4 bases from V and 14 bases from J, the junction contained 7 bases not matched to a gene. There are 11 residues in the CDR3. The CDR3 loop reads CASSSLGGQFF. The CDR3, as DNA: TGTGCCAGCAGCTCCCTGGGGGGACAGTTCTTT. Based on the CDR3 plus reference TRBV7-2 and TRBJ1-1, the full variable domain is GAGVSQSPSNKVTEKGKDVELRCDPISGHTALYWYRQSLGQGLEFLIYFQGNSAPDKSGLPSDRFSAERTGGSVSTLTIQRTQQEDSAVYLCASSSLGGQFFGQGTRLTVV.

The V and J genes are TRBV27 and TRBJ2-5; TRBD1 matches at 8 bases. Germline CDR1 and CDR2: MNHEY and SMNVEV (reference sequence). Unmatched junction bases numbered 10, after V lost 8 bases and J lost 5 bases. The length of the CDR3 is 14 residues. The DNA of the CDR3 is TGTGCCAGCGGTGGGTACAGGGGGGTTGAGACCCAGTACTTC. Its translation is CASGGYRGVETQYF.

The chain recombines TRBV5-4 with TRBJ1-2, with D perhaps matching TRBD1 (5 bases). V was trimmed by 6 bases and J by 4 bases, leaving 13 bases between them. This CDR3 is 13 amino acids long. Germline V gene data show CDR1 as SGHNT and CDR2 as YYREEE (reference sequence). CDR3 in DNA: TGTGCCAGCACCCGGGGGACCCTCTATGGCTACACCTTC. Protein sequence: CASTRGTLYGYTF.

This clone turned up a few times. The DNA of the CDR3 is TGTGCCAGCAGCTCTGGGACAGGGTTAAACACAGATACGCAGTATTTT. Protein product: CASSSGTGLNTDTQYF. V usage is TRBV7-6 and J usage is TRBJ2-3, with TRBD1 matching over 9 bases. Germline lookup yields CDR1 SGHVS and CDR2 FNYEAQ. J lost 2 bases, V lost 4 bases, and 7 bases had no gene match. The CDR3 is 16 residues long.

V gene TRBV19 combines with J gene TRBJ2-2; 11 bases are a match to TRBD1. Germline V CDR1 and CDR2: LNHDA, SQIVND (reference sequence). The CDR3 spans 16 residues. J was trimmed by 4 bases and V by 4 bases; bases with no gene match: 5. CDR3 sequence (DNA): TGTGCCAGTAGTACCTGGACAGGGGGCACCACCGGGGAGCTGTTTTTT. It codes for CASSTWTGGTTGELFF.

The chain recombines TRBV28 with TRBJ2-5; 7 nucleotides line up with TRBD2. This CDR3 has 14 amino acids. V dropped 7 bases and J dropped 1; count of bases not matched to a gene: 6. Germline values: CDR1 MDHEN, CDR2 SYDVKM. The CDR3 DNA follows: TGTGCCAGCACTTCCGGGGGGACCCAAGAGACCCAGTACTTC. This encodes CASTSGGTQETQYF.

The chain is built from TRBV28 and TRBJ2-1, with 10 bases lining up with TRBD2. Germline CDR1 is MDHEN and CDR2 is SYDVKM. The CDR3 contains 15 residues. V was pared by 5 bases and J by 5 bases, with 6 bases of the junction left unmatched. The CDR3 here is CASSPSGRGHNEQFF. The CDR3 DNA sequence: TGTGCCAGCAGTCCGAGCGGGAGGGGGCACAATGAGCAGTTCTTC.

This clone was seen just once. This chain links TRBV6-5 with TRBJ1-1; D unclear. V lost 9 bases and J 7 bases, leaving 9 bases between the germline ends. This CDR3 is built from 10 residues. Germline CDR1 is MNHEY and CDR2 is SVGAGI. The DNA of the CDR3 is TGTGCCAGGCCATTCGGTGAAGCTTTCTTT. It specifies CARPFGEAFF.

V is TRBV1 and J is TRBJ2-5; the table calls TRBD2, which could not be checked here. TRBV1 is a documented pseudogene. The CDR3 has 17 amino acids. Written as DNA, the CDR3 is TGCACCAGCAGCCAAGACCGGACTAGTGGGGGGCAAGAGACCCAGTACTTC. It codes for CTSSQDRTSGGQETQYF.

The rearrangement uses TRBV7-2 and TRBJ2-5, with 10 bases lining up with TRBD1. There are 15 residues in the CDR3. Germline CDR1 reads SGHTA; CDR2 reads FQGNSA. With V trimmed by 5 bases and J by 5 bases, 8 bases remained unmatched. CDR3 coding DNA: TGTGCCAGCAGCGGGGGGACAGGGGTGGCGGAGACCCAGTACTTC. Translation: CASSGGTGVAETQYF.

This clone has a single count. The rearrangement uses TRBV21-1 and TRBJ1-5; the tabulated D call, TRBD1, remains unverified against the DNA. TRBV21-1 is a pseudogene. This CDR3 region has 15 residues. The CDR3 DNA reads TGTGCCAGCAGCCCCCGGACAGGGGAATCTCAGCCCCAGCATTTT. It encodes CASSPRTGESQPQHF.

This clone was picked up a small number of times. The V gene is TRBV28, the J gene TRBJ1-5; D not certain. The V and J ends lost 7 bases and 3 bases respectively, with 7 bases between them. Germline CDR1 and CDR2: MDHEN and SYDVKM. The CDR3 extends over 12 amino acids. The DNA for the CDR3 is TGTGCCAGCACCCTCCTCAATCAGCCCCAGCATTTT. Translated, it gives CASTLLNQPQHF.

The sample holds a few counts of this clone. The chain carries TRBV19 and TRBJ2-7; 13 nucleotides match TRBD2. The CDR3 spans 15 residues. V dropped 5 bases and J dropped 4; count of bases not matched to a gene: 5. Germline V lookup: CDR1 LNHDA, CDR2 SQIVND (reference sequence). This CDR3 is CASSELAGGRYEQYF. The CDR3, as DNA: TGTGCCAGTAGTGAACTAGCGGGAGGGAGGTACGAGCAGTACTTC.

This clone was seen just once. The chain recombines TRBV5-4 with TRBJ2-5; D is possibly TRBD2 (6 bases). The CDR3 consists of 15 residues. Trimming shortened V by 4 bases and J by 4 bases, and 17 bases separated the two germline ends. The V gene's germline CDR1 is SGHNT and CDR2 YYREEE (reference sequence). CDR3: CASSPSPAGRETQYF. CDR3 nucleotides: TGTGCCAGCAGCCCCAGCCCCGCCGGGAGAGAGACCCAGTACTTC.

This clone was counted a single time. This sequence joins TRBV11-2 and TRBJ1-1; 7 bases match TRBD1. The CDR3 totals 13 residues. The J segment lost 2 bases and the V segment lost 8 bases, leaving 5 bases of the junction unmatched. Germline lookup yields CDR1 SGHAT and CDR2 FQNNGV. CDR3 sequence reads: CASGWTGNTEAFF. The CDR3 nucleotides are TGTGCCAGCGGCTGGACAGGTAACACTGAAGCTTTCTTT.

Only a few counts were recorded for this clone. CDR3 coding DNA: TGTGCCAGCAGTGACGGGAGCACCGGGGAGCTGTTTTTT. Translating gives CASSDGSTGELFF. V and J are TRBV6-4 and TRBJ2-2; the D gene is possibly TRBD2 (5 bases). This CDR3 has 13 amino acids. Trimming removed 2 bases from V and 4 bases from J, with 5 bases in between. From germline, CDR1 is MRHNA and CDR2 SNTAGT.

The chain couples TRBV11-3 to TRBJ2-2; perhaps TRBD2 as D (7 bases). This CDR3 has 16 amino acids. Germline CDR1 reads SGHNT; CDR2 reads YENEEA. V shed 2 bases and J shed 1 base, with 11 bases lying between them. The CDR3 spells CASSLRGGGNTGELFF. The CDR3 nucleotides read TGTGCCAGCAGCTTAAGGGGGGGAGGGAACACCGGGGAGCTGTTTTTT.

Here the CDR3 DNA reads TGTGCCAGCAGCGTAGGGGGGGTGGGGCCTGTCGAAAAACTGTTTTTT. Translated, it gives CASSVGGVGPVEKLFF. The genes are TRBV9 and TRBJ1-4; D possibly corresponds to TRBD1 (5 bases). Trimming left V 0 bases short and J 8 bases short, with 17 bases between. This CDR3 contains 16 residues. Germline V gene data show CDR1 as SGDLS and CDR2 as YYNGEE.

The gene calls are TRBV11-2 and TRBJ2-5; a weak D match, TRBD2 (6 bases). In germline, CDR1 is SGHAT, CDR2 FQNNGV. The length of the CDR3 is 13 residues. The ends were cut back, 5 bases at V and 2 bases at J, with 9 bases in the middle. The CDR3 nucleotides are TGTGCCAGCAGCCCAGGACTACAAGAGACCCAGTACTTC. Residues: CASSPGLQETQYF.

The chain joins TRBV18 to TRBJ1-5; TRBD1 matches 7 bases. CDR3 length: 16 amino acids. Germline V gives CDR1 KGHSH, CDR2 LQKENI. V gave up 3 bases and J gave up 3 bases; unmatched junction bases: 8. CDR3 nucleotide sequence: TGTGCCAGCTCACCCCGACAGGGCCAAACCAATCAGCCCCAGCATTTT. Protein: CASSPRQGQTNQPQHF.

The V call is TRBV5-8, the J call TRBJ1-5; no firm D call. Germline V gene sequence: CDR1 SGHTS, CDR2 YDEGEE. Between the trimmed V and J ends, which lost 2 bases and 6 bases, there was a span of 6 bases. The CDR3 is 12 amino acids. The CDR3 here is CASSFRGQPQHF. CDR3 nucleotides: TGTGCCAGCAGCTTCCGAGGTCAGCCCCAGCATTTT.